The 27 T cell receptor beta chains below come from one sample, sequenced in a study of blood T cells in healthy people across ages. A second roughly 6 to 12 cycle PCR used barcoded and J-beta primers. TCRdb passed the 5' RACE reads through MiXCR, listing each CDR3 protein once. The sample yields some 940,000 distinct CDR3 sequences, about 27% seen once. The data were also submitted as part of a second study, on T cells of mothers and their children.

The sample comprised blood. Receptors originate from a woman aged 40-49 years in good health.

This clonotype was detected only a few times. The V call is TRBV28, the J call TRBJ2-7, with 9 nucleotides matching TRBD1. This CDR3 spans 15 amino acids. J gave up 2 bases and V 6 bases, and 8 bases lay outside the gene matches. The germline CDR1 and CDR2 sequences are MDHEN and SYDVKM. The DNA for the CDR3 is TGTGCCAGCAGGCCAGCGGGACAGGGCACCTACGAGCAGTACTTC. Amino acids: CASRPAGQGTYEQYF.

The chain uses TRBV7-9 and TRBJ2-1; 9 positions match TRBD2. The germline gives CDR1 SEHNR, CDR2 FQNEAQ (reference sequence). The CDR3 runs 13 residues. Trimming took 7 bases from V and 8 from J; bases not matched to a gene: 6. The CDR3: CASMISGSYEQFF. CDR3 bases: TGTGCCAGCATGATTAGCGGGAGTTATGAGCAGTTCTTC.

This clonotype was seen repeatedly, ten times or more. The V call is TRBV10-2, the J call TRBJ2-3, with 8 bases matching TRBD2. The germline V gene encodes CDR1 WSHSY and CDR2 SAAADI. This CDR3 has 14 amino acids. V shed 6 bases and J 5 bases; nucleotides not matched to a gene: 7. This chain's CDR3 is CASRKGLDGDTQYF. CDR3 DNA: TGCGCCAGCAGGAAGGGACTAGATGGAGATACGCAGTATTTT.

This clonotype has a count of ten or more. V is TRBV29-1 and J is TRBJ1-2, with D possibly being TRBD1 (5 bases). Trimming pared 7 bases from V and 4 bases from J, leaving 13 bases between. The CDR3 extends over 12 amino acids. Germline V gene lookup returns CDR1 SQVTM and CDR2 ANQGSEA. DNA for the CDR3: TGCAGCGCCCGGGGGGGAAGCTATGGCTACACCTTC. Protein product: CSARGGSYGYTF.

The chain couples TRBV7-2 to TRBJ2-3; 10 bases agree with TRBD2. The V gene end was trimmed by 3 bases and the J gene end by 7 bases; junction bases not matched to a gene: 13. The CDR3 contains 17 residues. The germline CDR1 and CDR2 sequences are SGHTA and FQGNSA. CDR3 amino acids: CASSFSMPSGGLHTQYF. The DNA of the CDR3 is TGTGCCAGCAGCTTTTCTATGCCTAGCGGGGGCCTTCATACGCAGTATTTT.

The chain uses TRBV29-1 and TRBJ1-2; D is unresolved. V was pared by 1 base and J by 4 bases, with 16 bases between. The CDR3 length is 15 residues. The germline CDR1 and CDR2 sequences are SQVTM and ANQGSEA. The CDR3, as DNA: TGCAGCGTTGAAGTGGGGTTTGGGGAAGGCTATGGCTACACCTTC. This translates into CSVEVGFGEGYGYTF.

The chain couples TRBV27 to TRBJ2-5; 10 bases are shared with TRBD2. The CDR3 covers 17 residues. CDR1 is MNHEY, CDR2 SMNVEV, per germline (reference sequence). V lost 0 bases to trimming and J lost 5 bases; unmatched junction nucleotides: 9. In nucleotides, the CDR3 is TGTGCCAGCAGTTTATCGATTCCTAGCGGGGGCCAGGAGACCCAGTACTTC. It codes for CASSLSIPSGGQETQYF.

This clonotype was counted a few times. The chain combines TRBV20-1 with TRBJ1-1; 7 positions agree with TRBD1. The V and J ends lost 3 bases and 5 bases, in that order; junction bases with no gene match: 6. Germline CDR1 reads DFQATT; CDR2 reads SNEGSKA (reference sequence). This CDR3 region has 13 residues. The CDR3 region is CSASVDRATEAFF. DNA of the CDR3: TGCAGTGCTAGTGTAGACAGGGCGACTGAAGCTTTCTTT.

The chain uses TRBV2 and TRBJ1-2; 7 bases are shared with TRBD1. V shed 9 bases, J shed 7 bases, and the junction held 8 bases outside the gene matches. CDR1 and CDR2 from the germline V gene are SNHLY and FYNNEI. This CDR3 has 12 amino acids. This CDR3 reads CASNNRGRGYTF. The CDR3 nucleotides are TGTGCCAGTAACAACAGGGGACGTGGCTACACCTTC.

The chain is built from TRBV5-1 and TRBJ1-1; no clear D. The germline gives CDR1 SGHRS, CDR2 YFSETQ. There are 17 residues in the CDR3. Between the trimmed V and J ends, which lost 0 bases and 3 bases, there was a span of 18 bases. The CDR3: CASSLVGLAVGYTEAFF. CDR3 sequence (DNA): TGCGCCAGCAGCTTGGTGGGGTTGGCCGTAGGGTACACTGAAGCTTTCTTT.

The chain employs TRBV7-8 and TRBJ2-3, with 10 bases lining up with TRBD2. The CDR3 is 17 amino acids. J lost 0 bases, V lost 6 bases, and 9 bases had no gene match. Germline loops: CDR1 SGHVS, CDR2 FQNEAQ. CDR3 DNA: TGTGCCAGCAGTAAAGGTCTAGCGGGGGCTAGCACAGATACGCAGTATTTT. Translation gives CASSKGLAGASTDTQYF.

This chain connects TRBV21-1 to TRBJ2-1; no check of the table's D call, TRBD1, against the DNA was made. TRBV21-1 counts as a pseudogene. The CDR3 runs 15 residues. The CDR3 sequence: CASSARLPEDNEQFF. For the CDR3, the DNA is TGTGCCAGCAGCGCCCGACTTCCCGAAGACAATGAGCAGTTCTTC.

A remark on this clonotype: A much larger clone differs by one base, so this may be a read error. For the CDR3, the DNA is TGTGCCAGCGAACAAGAACAGGGATTCTCCTACGGGCAGTACTTC. It is translated as CASEQEQGFSYGQYF. The chain links TRBV28 to TRBJ2-7; D might be TRBD1 (6 bases). This CDR3 comprises 15 residues. Germline values: CDR1 MDHEN, CDR2 SYDVKM.

The CDR3 coding sequence is TGTGCCAGCAGGGCAGCGGGGGGGCCTCATGAGCAGTTCTTC. This encodes CASRAAGGPHEQFF. This sequence joins TRBV7-6 and TRBJ2-1; 10 bases are shared with TRBD2. The germline V gene has CDR1 SGHVS and CDR2 FNYEAQ. Trimming at V came to 6 bases and at J to 8 bases, leaving 7 bases not matched to a gene. There are 14 residues in the CDR3.

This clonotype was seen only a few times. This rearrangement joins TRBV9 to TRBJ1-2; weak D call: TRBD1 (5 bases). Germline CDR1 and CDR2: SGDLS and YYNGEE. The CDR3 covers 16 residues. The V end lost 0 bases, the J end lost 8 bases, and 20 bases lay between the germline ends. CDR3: CASSVAPRDGSTGYTF. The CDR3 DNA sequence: TGTGCCAGCAGCGTAGCCCCGAGGGACGGTTCCACCGGCTACACCTTC. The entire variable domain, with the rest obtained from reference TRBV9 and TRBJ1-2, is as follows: DSGVTQTPKHLITATGQRVTLRCSPRSGDLSVYWYQQSLDQGLQFLIQYYNGEERAKGNILERFSAQQFPDLHSELNLSSLELGDSALYFCASSVAPRDGSTGYTFGSGTRLTVV.

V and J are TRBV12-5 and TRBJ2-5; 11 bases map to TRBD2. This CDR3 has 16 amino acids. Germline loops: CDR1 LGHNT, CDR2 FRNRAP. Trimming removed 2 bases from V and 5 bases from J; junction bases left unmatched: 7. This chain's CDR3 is CASGLSIAGGAETQYF. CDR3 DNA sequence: TGTGCTAGTGGTTTGTCCATAGCGGGGGGGGCTGAGACCCAGTACTTC.

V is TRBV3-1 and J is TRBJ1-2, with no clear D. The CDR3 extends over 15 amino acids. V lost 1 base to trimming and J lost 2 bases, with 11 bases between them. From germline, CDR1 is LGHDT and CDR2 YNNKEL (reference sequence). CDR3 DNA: TGTGCCAGCAGCCAAGCCATCAGAACCAACTATGGCTACACCTTC. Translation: CASSQAIRTNYGYTF.

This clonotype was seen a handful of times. CDR3 in amino acids: CASSPVISGTAYSPLHF. CDR3 coding DNA: TGCGCCAGCAGCCCGGTGATCTCCGGGACAGCCTACTCACCCCTCCACTTT. J is TRBJ1-6 and V is TRBV4-1; 7 positions agree with TRBD1. Germline trimming cut 4 bases from V and 10 bases from J; bases unmatched to any gene: 16. The germline gives CDR1 MGHRA, CDR2 YSYEKL. The CDR3 totals 17 residues.

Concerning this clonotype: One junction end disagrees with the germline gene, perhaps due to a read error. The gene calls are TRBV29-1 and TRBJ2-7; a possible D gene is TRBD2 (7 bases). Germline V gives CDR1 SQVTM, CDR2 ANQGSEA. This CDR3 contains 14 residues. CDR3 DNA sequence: TGCAGCGTACAAGGAGGGGGGGGCTCCTACGAGCGGTACTTC. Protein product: CSVQGGGGSYERYF.

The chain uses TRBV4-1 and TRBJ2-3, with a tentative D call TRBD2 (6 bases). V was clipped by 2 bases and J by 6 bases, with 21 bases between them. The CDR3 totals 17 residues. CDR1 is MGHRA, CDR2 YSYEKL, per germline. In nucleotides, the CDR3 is TGCGCCAGCAGCCAACCACTAGCAACCACCATGGGGGATACGCAGTATTTT. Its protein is CASSQPLATTMGDTQYF.

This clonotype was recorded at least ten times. CDR3 nucleotides: TGTGCCATCAGTAGGACAGGGGTCAGCTATGGCTACACCTTC. The encoded protein is CAISRTGVSYGYTF. The chain couples TRBV10-3 to TRBJ1-2; the match to TRBD1 covers 9 bases. The CDR3 sequence is 14 residues long. With 5 bases clipped from V and 4 bases from J, the junction kept 5 bases outside the gene matches. CDR1 is ENHRY and CDR2 is SYGVKD in the germline V gene.

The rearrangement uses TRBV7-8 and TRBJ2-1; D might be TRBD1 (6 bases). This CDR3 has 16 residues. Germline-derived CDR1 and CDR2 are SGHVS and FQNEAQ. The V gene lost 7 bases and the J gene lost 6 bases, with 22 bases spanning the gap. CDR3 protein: CASKSGTNLPGNEQFF. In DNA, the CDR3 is TGTGCCAGCAAGTCTGGGACAAATCTTCCGGGCAATGAGCAGTTCTTC.

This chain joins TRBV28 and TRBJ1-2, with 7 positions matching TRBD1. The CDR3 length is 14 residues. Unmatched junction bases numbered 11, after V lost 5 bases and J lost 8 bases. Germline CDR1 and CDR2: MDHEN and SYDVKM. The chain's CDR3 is CASSEMETGRGYTF. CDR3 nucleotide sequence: TGTGCCAGCAGTGAAATGGAGACAGGGCGAGGCTACACCTTC.

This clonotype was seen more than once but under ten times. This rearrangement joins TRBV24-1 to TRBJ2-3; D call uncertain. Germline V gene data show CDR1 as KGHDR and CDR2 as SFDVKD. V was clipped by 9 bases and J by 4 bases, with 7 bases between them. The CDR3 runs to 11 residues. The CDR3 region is CATGSADTQYF. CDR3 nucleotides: TGTGCCACCGGGTCGGCAGATACGCAGTATTTT.

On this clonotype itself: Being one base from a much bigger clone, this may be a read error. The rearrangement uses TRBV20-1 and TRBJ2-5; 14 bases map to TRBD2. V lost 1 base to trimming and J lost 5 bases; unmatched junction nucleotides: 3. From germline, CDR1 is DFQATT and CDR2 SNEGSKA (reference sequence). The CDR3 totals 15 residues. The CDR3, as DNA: TGCAGTGCTAGAGGCGGGACTAGCGGGGGTGAGACCCAGTACTTC. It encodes CSARGGTSGGETQYF.

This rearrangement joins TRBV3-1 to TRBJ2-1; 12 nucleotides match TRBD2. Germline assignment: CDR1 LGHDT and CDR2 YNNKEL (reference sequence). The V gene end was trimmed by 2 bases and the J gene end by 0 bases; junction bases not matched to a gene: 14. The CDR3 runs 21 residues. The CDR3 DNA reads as TGTGCCAGCAGCCAATCAATTGGGACTAGCGGGCCCAGGAGCTCCTACAATGAGCAGTTCTTC. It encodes CASSQSIGTSGPRSSYNEQFF.

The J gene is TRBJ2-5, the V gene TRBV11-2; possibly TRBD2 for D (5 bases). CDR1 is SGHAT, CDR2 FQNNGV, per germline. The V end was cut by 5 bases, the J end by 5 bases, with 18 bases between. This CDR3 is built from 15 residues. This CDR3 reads CASSLRTDWRETQYF. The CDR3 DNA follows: TGTGCCAGCAGCCTACGGACGGACTGGAGGGAGACCCAGTACTTC.